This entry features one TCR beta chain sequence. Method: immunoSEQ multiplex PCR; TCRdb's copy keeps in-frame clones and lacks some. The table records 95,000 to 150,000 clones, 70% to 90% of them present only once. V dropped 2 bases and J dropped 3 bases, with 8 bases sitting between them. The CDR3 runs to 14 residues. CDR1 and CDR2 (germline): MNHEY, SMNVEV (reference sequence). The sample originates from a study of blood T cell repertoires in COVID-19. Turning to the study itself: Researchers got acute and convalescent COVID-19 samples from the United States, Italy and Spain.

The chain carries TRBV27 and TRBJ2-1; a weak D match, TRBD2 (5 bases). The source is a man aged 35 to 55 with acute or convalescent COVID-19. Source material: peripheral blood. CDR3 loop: CASSLLGDYNEQFF. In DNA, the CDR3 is TGTGCCAGCAGTTTACTCGGGGACTACAATGAGCAGTTCTTC.